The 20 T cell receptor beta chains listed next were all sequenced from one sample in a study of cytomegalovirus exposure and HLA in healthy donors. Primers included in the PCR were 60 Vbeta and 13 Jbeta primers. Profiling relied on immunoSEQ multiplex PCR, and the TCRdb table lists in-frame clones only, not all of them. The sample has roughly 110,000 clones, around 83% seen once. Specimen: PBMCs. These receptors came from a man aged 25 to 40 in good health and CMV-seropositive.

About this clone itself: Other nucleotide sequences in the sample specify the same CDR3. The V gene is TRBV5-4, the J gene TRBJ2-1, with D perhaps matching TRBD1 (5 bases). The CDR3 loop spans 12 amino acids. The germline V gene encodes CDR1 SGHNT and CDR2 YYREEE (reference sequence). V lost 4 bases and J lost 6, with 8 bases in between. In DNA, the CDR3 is TGTGCCAGCAGCCAGGGTTCCAATGAGCAGTTCTTC. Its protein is CASSQGSNEQFF.

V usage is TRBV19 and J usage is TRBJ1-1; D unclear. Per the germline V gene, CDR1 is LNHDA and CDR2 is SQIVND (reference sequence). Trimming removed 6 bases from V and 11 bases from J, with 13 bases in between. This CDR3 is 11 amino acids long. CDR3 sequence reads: CASRTSTEAFF. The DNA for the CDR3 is TGTGCCAGTAGAACCTCAACGGAGGCTTTCTTT.

For the CDR3, the DNA is TGTGCCAGCAGCTTAGGTCTTCAGGGGACGCCGGGGGGTACGCAGTATTTT. This encodes CASSLGLQGTPGGTQYF. The chain is built from TRBV11-3 and TRBJ2-3, with D possibly being TRBD2 (7 bases). Deletions cut 1 base from V and 8 bases from J, with 22 bases between. The CDR3 consists of 17 residues. The germline V gene has CDR1 SGHNT and CDR2 YENEEA.

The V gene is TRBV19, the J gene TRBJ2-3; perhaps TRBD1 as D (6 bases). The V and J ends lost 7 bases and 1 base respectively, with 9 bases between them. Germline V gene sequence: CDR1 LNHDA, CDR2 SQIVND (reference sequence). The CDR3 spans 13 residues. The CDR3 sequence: CASTHRGTDTQYF. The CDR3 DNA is TGTGCCAGTACCCACAGGGGCACAGATACGCAGTATTTT.

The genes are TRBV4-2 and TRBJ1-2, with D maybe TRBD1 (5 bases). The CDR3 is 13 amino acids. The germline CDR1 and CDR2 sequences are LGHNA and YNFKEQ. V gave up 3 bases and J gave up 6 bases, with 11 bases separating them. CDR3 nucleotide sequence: TGTGCCAGCAGCCATTCGACAGCTGATGGCTACACCTTC. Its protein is CASSHSTADGYTF.

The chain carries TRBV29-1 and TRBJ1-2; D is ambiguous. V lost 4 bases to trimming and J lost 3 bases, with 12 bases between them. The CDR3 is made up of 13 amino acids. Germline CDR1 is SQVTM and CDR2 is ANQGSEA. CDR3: CSVAVFGYYGYTF. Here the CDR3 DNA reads TGCAGCGTTGCCGTATTCGGGTACTATGGCTACACCTTC.

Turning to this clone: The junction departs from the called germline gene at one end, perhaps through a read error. The CDR3 here is CSSSFAWGWETNEKLFF. In DNA, the CDR3 is TGTTCCAGCAGCTTCGCTTGGGGCTGGGAAACTAATGAAAAACTGTTTTTT. The V and J genes are TRBV7-9 and TRBJ1-4; tentative D call: TRBD1 (5 bases). Per germline, CDR1 SEHNR and CDR2 FQNEAQ (reference sequence). The length of the CDR3 is 17 residues.

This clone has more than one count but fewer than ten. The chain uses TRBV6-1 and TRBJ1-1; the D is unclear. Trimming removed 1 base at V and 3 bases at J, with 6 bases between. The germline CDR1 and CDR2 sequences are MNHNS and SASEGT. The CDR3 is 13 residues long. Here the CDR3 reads CASSEGRYTEAFF. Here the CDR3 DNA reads TGTGCCAGCAGTGAAGGTAGATACACTGAAGCTTTCTTT.

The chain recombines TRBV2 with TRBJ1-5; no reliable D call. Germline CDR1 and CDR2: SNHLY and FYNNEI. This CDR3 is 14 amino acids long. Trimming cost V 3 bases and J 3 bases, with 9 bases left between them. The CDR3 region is CASSDTAFNQPQHF. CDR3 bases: TGTGCCAGCAGTGACACAGCATTCAATCAGCCCCAGCATTTT. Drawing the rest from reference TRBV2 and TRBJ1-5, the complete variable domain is EPEVTQTPSHQVTQMGQEVILRCVPISNHLYFYWYRQILGQKVEFLVSFYNNEISEKSEIFDDQFSVERPDGSNFTLKIRSTKLEDSAMYFCASSDTAFNQPQHFGDGTRLSIL.

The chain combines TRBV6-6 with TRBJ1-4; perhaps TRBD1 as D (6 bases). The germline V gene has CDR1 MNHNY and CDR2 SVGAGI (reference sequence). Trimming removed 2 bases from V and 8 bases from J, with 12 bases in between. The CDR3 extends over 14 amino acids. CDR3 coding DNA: TGTGCCAGCAGTTACCCCGGACAGCACGAAAAACTGTTTTTT. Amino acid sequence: CASSYPGQHEKLFF.

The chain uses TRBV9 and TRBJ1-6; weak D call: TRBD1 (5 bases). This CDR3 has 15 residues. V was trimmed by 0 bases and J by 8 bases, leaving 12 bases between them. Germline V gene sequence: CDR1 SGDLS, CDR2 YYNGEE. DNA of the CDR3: TGTGCCAGCAGCGTAGGACAGTACATGGATTCACCCCTCCACTTT. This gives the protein CASSVGQYMDSPLHF. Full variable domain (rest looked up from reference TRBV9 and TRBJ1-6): DSGVTQTPKHLITATGQRVTLRCSPRSGDLSVYWYQQSLDQGLQFLIQYYNGEERAKGNILERFSAQQFPDLHSELNLSSLELGDSALYFCASSVGQYMDSPLHFGNGTRLTVT.

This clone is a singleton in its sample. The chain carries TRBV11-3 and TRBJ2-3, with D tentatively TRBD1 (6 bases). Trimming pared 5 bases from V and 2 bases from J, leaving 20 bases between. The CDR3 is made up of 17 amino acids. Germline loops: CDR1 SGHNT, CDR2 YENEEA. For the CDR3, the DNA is TGTGCCAGCAGCGACCATACAGGGTACTCCCCCACAGATACGCAGTATTTT. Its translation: CASSDHTGYSPTDTQYF.

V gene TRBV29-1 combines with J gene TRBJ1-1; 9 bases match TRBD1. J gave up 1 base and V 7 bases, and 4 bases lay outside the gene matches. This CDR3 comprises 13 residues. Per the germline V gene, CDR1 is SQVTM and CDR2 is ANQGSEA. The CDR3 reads CSAAGQGNTEAFF. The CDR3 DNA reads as TGCAGCGCTGCGGGACAGGGGAACACTGAAGCTTTCTTT.

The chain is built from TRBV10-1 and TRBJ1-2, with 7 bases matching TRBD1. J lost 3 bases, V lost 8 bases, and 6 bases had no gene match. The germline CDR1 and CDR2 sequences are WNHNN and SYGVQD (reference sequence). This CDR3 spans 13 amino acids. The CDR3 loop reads CASSRQGHYGYTF. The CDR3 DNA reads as TGCGCCAGCTCACGACAGGGTCACTATGGCTACACCTTC.

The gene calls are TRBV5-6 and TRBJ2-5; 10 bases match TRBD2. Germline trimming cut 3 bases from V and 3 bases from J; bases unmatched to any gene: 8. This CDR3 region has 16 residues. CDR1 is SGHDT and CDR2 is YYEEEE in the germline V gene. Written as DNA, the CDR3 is TGTGCCAGCAGCTCCCGACTAGCGGGTGGTAAAGAGACCCAGTACTTC. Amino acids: CASSSRLAGGKETQYF.

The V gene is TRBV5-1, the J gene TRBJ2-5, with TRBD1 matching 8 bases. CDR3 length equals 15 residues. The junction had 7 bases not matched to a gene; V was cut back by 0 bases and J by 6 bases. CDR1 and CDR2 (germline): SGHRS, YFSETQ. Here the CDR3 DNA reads TGCGCCAGCAGCTTGGAATCGGACAGGGAAAAGACCCAGTACTTC. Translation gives CASSLESDREKTQYF.

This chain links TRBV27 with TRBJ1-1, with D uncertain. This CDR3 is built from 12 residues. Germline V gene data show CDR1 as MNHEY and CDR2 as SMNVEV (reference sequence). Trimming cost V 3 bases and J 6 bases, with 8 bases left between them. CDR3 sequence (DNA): TGTGCCAGCAGTTTGGTGGGCTCTGAAGCTTTCTTT. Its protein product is CASSLVGSEAFF.

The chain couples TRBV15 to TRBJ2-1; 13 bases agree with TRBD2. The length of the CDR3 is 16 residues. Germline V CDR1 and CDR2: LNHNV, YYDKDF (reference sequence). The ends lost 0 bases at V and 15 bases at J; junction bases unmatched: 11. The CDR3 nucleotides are TGTGCCACCAGCAGAGATAGGAGGACTAGCGGGGGAGGGCGGTTCTTC. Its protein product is CATSRDRRTSGGGRFF.

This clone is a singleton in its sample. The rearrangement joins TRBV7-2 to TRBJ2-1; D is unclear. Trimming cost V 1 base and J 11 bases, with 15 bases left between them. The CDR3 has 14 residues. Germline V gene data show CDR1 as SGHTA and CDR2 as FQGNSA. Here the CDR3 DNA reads TGTGCCAGCAGCTTAGGAAGTCTTGGCGGTAAGCAGTTCTTC. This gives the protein CASSLGSLGGKQFF.

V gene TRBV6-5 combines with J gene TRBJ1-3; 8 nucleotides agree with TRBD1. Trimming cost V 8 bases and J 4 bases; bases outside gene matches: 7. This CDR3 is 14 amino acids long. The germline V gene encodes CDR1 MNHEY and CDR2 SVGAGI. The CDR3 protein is CASAKDRVGNTIYF. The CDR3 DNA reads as TGTGCCAGCGCCAAGGACAGGGTCGGAAACACCATATATTTT.